Listed below are T cell receptor beta chains from one sample, sequenced in a study of blood T cell repertoires in COVID-19. The assay was immunoSEQ multiplex PCR, and TCRdb's table has in-frame clones only and misses some. The sample has about 250,000 clones; just over 85% are singletons. The sample consisted of peripheral blood. All receptors come from an elderly man with acute or convalescent COVID-19. The CDR3 runs from the conserved cysteine through the conserved F or W. The D gene is left open where the match is weak. Expanded clones get a size class; other rows say once, few or many, or leave the size out.

d_call,v_call,clone_size,j_call,cdr3_aa,cdr3_nt
.,TRBV19,few,TRBJ1-2,CASSIDRNYGYTF,TGTGCCAGTAGTATAGACAGGAACTATGGCTACACCTTC
TRBD1,TRBV15,.,TRBJ1-4,CATSRDRGGTTNEKLFF,TGTGCCACCAGTAGGGACAGGGGAGGGACAACTAATGAAAAACTGTTTTTT
TRBD1,TRBV15,.,TRBJ2-2,CATSRRTGGDTGELFF,TGTGCCACCAGCAGGAGGACAGGGGGCGACACCGGGGAGCTGTTTTTT
TRBD1,TRBV2,.,TRBJ1-2,CASSGTGGAGFGYTF,TGTGCCAGCAGTGGGACAGGGGGCGCCGGCTTTGGCTACACCTTC
TRBD1,TRBV11-2,.,TRBJ1-3,CASSRDSSGNTIYF,TGTGCCAGCAGTCGGGACAGTTCTGGAAACACCATATATTTT
TRBD1,TRBV19,.,TRBJ1-1,CASSIVWTGRTEAFF,TGTGCCAGTAGTATAGTTTGGACAGGGAGGACTGAAGCTTTCTTT
.,TRBV7-2,.,TRBJ1-5,CASTPPGNPNQPQHF,TGTGCCAGCACCCCTCCCGGGAACCCTAATCAGCCCCAGCATTTT
TRBD1,TRBV5-1,.,TRBJ2-7,CASSSFTGTVTYEQYF,TGCGCCAGCAGCTCATTCACCGGGACAGTGACCTACGAGCAGTACTTC
TRBD2,TRBV28,.,TRBJ2-7,CASSLGTSGGYEQYF,TGTGCCAGCAGTTTAGGAACTAGCGGGGGGTACGAGCAGTACTTC
.,TRBV24-1,.,TRBJ1-2,CATSDVGGFGYGYTF,TGTGCCACCAGTGACGTCGGCGGGTTCGGCTATGGCTACACCTTC
TRBD2,TRBV5-1,.,TRBJ2-2,CASSLGLSGGPNTGELFF,TGCGCCAGCAGCTTGGGACTATCGGGGGGACCGAACACCGGGGAGCTGTTTTTT
TRBD2,TRBV19,.,TRBJ2-2,CASSWGLVRGENTGELFF,TGTGCCAGTAGTTGGGGACTAGTTCGGGGGGAGAACACCGGGGAGCTGTTTTTT
TRBD2,TRBV20-1,once,TRBJ2-7,CSASSLAGVQYF,TGCAGTGCTAGTAGCCTAGCGGGAGTGCAGTACTTC
.,TRBV7-6,.,TRBJ1-3,CASSMQGLNGNTIYF,TGTGCCAGCAGCATGCAGGGTTTGAATGGAAACACCATATATTTT
TRBD1,TRBV2,.,TRBJ2-2,CASSVEQGIRGELFF,TGTGCCAGCAGTGTAGAACAGGGGATAAGAGGGGAGCTGTTTTTT
.,TRBV5-1,.,TRBJ1-5,CASSTLGGNNQPQHF,TGCGCCAGCAGCACTCTCGGGGGGAACAATCAGCCCCAGCATTTT
TRBD2,TRBV11-2,.,TRBJ2-1,CASSVTSGRHNEQFF,TGTGCCAGCAGCGTGACTAGCGGGAGACACAATGAGCAGTTCTTC
.,TRBV14,once,TRBJ1-6,CASSQDGNSPLHF,TGTGCCAGCAGCCAAGACGGTAATTCACCCCTCCACTTT
TRBD2,TRBV18,.,TRBJ2-2,CASSPGLAGAGELFF,TGTGCCAGCTCACCAGGACTAGCGGGAGCCGGGGAGCTGTTTTTT
.,TRBV4-1,once,TRBJ2-7,CASSQVDWGLSGEQYF,TGCGCCAGCAGCCAAGTTGACTGGGGACTGTCTGGTGAGCAGTACTTC
.,TRBV6-2/TRBV6-3,.,TRBJ2-2,CASSKGGGRNTGELFF,TGTGCCAGCAGTAAAGGTGGAGGGAGGAACACCGGGGAGCTGTTTTTT